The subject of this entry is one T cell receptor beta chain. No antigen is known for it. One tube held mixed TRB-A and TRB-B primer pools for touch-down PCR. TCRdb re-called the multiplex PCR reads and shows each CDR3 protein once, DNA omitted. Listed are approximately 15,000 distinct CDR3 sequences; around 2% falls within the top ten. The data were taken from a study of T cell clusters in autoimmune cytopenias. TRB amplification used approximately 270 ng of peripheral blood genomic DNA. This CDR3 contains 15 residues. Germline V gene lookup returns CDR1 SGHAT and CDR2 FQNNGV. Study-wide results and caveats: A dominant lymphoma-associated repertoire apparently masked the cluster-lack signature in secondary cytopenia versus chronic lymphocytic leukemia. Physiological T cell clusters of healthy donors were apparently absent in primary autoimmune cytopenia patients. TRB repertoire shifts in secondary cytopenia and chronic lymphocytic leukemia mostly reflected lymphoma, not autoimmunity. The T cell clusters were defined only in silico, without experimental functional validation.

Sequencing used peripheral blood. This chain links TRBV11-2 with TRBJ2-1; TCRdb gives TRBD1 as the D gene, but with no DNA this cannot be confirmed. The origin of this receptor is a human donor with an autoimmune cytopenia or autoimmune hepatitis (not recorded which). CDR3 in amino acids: CASSSGTGYNNEQFF.